This TCR beta chain was found in a study of a mutant IDH1 vaccine in newly diagnosed glioma. As for the study in general: The patients were given eight vaccinations, one each in weeks 1, 3, 5, 7, 11, 15, 19 and 23. In some groups vaccination began 4-6 weeks post-radiotherapy; others received it with temozolomide. Treated patients had a mean age of around 40 years and a roughly 60% male, roughly 40% female split.

Study results and limitations: With respect to changes in top peripheral T cell clonotypes, pseudoprogression seemed unrelated.

Assay used: immunoSEQ multiplex PCR; TCRdb lists only in-frame clones, some missing. The sample has about 40,000 clones; roughly 84% are singletons. As for time point: week 11, during vaccination. It was 300 ug of mutant IDH1 20-mer peptide that made up each vaccine dose, given with topical imiquimod. CDR1 SQVTM and CDR2 ANQGSEA come from the germline V gene. J lost 4 bases, V lost 5 bases, and 7 bases had no gene match. The CDR3 spans 14 residues. With respect to this clone: The target antigen is unknown.

The sample consisted of PBMCs, taken from a glioma patient whose treatment included an IDH1 peptide vaccine. This chain uses TRBV29-1 with TRBJ2-1; 8 nucleotides agree with TRBD2. The TCR comes from a middle-aged man with glioma. The CDR3 here is CSVRTSTLYNEQFF. In nucleotides, the CDR3 is TGCAGCGTTAGGACTAGCACGTTGTACAATGAGCAGTTCTTC.